This TCR beta chain was observed in a study of CD8+ T cells in alopecia areata. Investigators isolated RNA and reverse transcribed it into cDNA to act as the sequencing template. Assay: immunoSEQ multiplex PCR; the TCRdb copy retains only in-frame clones and omits some. The table lists about 150,000 clones, about 54% of them singletons, with around 5% in the top ten. This CDR3 has 14 residues. V dropped 0 bases and J dropped 3 bases, with 9 bases sitting between them. This clonotype originated in a human donor in good health. The V gene is TRBV23-1, the J gene TRBJ2-7, with D unclear. TRBV23-1 belongs to the ORF category, with a function that is uncertain. Sequences were obtained from CD4+ T cells sorted from blood. In DNA form, the CDR3 reads TGCGCCAGCAGTCAATCCGGGCAGAACTACGAGCAGTACTTC. As protein: CASSQSGQNYEQYF.